This TCR beta chain originates from a study of PD-1 blockade in classical Hodgkin lymphoma. Study results and caveats: Later analyses included only patients treated at least 1 year post-ASCT.

Each patient's relapse followed autologous stem cell transplantation, and brentuximab vedotin exposure varied. Responses achieved at best were complete response, partial response or progressive disease. This table comes from immunoSEQ multiplex PCR, and its TCRdb copy is limited to in-frame clones, with some not included. In the table there are 25,000 or so clones, roughly two thirds of which are singletons. Details on this clone: Its target is not known.

Per germline, CDR1 SGHRS and CDR2 YFSETQ. V dropped 0 bases and J dropped 7 bases, with 8 bases sitting between them. The CDR3 length is 13 residues. Specimen: peripheral blood mononuclear cells (PBMCs), collected at baseline. This chain uses TRBV5-1 with TRBJ2-1; no firm D call. The receptor's source is a human donor with classical Hodgkin lymphoma. The CDR3 protein is CASSLAPENEQFF. The CDR3 DNA reads TGCGCCAGCAGCTTGGCTCCGGAGAATGAGCAGTTCTTC. Full variable domain (rest looked up from reference TRBV5-1 and TRBJ2-1): KAGVTQTPRYLIKTRGQQVTLSCSPISGHRSVSWYQQTPGQGLQFLFEYFSETQRNKGNFPGRFSGRQFSNSRSEMNVSTLELGDSALYLCASSLAPENEQFFGPGTRLTVL.